The 7 T cell receptor beta chains in this list originate from one sample, sequenced in a study of human T cells and chemical hapten exposure (dated by TCRdb to the early 2020s). Total RNA was extracted from unfractionated whole blood that had been collected in Tempus Blood RNA tubes. Libraries were made using 5' RACE. Sequencing relied on an Illumina MiSeq. TCRdb redid the processing of the public reads, applying fastp at Q25 and MiXCR, and retained in-frame beta chains. Rows are unified per CDR3 protein, each entry keeping the most common DNA and genes. For this sample the table gives about 140,000 distinct CDR3 sequences, of which 3.5% to 5% were detected only once. Of the sample, around 1.4% is held by the ten largest clones. The receptors derive from a female donor in good health.

This clonotype was recorded at least ten times. The rearrangement uses TRBV7-2 and TRBJ2-3, with TRBD1 as a possible D gene (6 bases). CDR1 and CDR2 (germline): SGHTA, FQGNSA. The CDR3 spans 16 residues. With 1 base removed from V and 0 bases from J, the gap between germline ends came to 11 bases. This chain's CDR3 is CASSLGTVASTDTQYF. CDR3 coding DNA: TGTGCCAGCAGCTTAGGGACAGTCGCTAGCACAGATACGCAGTATTTT.

There are many counts of this clonotype. The gene calls are TRBV20-1 and TRBJ2-7; 7 nucleotides line up with TRBD2. Per germline, CDR1 DFQATT and CDR2 SNEGSKA (reference sequence). V trimming: 5 bases; J trimming: 6 bases; junction bases outside the gene matches: 4. The CDR3 is 11 residues long. CDR3 in amino acids: CSAGERGEQYF. The CDR3 DNA sequence: TGCAGTGCTGGGGAGCGGGGCGAGCAGTACTTC.

This clonotype was counted ten times or more. The chain links TRBV18 to TRBJ1-1; D might be TRBD1 (6 bases). In germline, CDR1 is KGHSH, CDR2 LQKENI. V was shortened by 4 bases and J by 0 bases, with 18 bases between the two germline ends. This CDR3 region has 17 residues. In nucleotides, the CDR3 is TGTGCCAGCTCACGAACGGGACAAAGGACCATGAACACTGAAGCTTTCTTT. Encoded protein: CASSRTGQRTMNTEAFF. The variable domain in full, with the rest retrieved from reference TRBV18 and TRBJ1-1, is NAGVMQNPRHLVRRRGQEARLRCSPMKGHSHVYWYRQLPEEGLKFMVYLQKENIIDESGMPKERFSAEFPKEGPSILRIQQVVRGDSAAYFCASSRTGQRTMNTEAFFGQGTRLTVV.

This clonotype appeared many times. The chain links TRBV7-2 to TRBJ2-1, with D possibly TRBD1 on 5 matching bases. CDR1 is SGHTA, CDR2 FQGNSA, per germline. V lost 0 bases, J lost 10 bases, and 25 bases lay in between. The length of the CDR3 is 18 residues. The CDR3 spells CASSLAVLQVGRFGEQFF. The CDR3 bases are TGTGCCAGCAGCTTAGCGGTGTTACAGGTGGGGCGCTTCGGGGAGCAGTTCTTC.

This clonotype was observed a handful of times. Given a much more abundant clone one base away, this may be a read error. The V gene is TRBV6-5, the J gene TRBJ1-1; no clear D gene. Germline V CDR1 and CDR2: MNHEY, SVGAGI. The CDR3 length is 15 residues. Between the trimmed V and J ends, which lost 0 bases and 5 bases, there was a span of 13 bases. In DNA form, the CDR3 reads TGTGCCAGCAGTTACTCCTCCAGCGGCGGTACTGAAGCTTTCTTT. It encodes CASSYSSSGGTEAFF.

This clonotype was recorded many times. CDR3 in amino acids: CASSQTGISNQPQHF. The CDR3 region has the DNA TGTGCCAGCAGCCAAACAGGGATTAGCAATCAGCCCCAGCATTTT. This chain joins TRBV7-9 and TRBJ1-5; perhaps TRBD1 as D (6 bases). Per the germline V gene, CDR1 is SEHNR and CDR2 is FQNEAQ (reference sequence). The CDR3 is made up of 15 amino acids. Trimming took 5 bases from V and 0 from J, leaving 11 bases between them.

This clonotype was observed many times. This chain uses TRBV4-3 with TRBJ1-4; no reliable D call. The V gene's germline CDR1 is LGHNA and CDR2 YSLEER. The CDR3 is 16 residues long. Trimming pared 4 bases from V and 6 bases from J, leaving 18 bases between. The CDR3 DNA reads TGCGCCAGCAGCCCACAGTACGTCTATTTAGATGAAAAACTGTTTTTT. Residues: CASSPQYVYLDEKLFF.